Shown below are 9 T cell receptor beta chains from a single sample sequenced in a study of cytomegalovirus exposure and HLA in healthy donors. This PCR relied on a set of 60 Vbeta primers and 13 Jbeta primers. Clones were read by immunoSEQ multiplex PCR, and TCRdb kept only the in-frame ones, dropping some. This sample has about 130,000 clones; around four fifths occur once, and the top ten carry about 19%. The specimen was PBMCs. These receptor sequences come from a young man in good health and CMV-seropositive.

This clone was seen only a few times. The genes are TRBV28 and TRBJ1-6; a possible D gene is TRBD1 (5 bases). Trimming removed 6 bases at V and 5 bases at J, with 17 bases between. The germline V gene encodes CDR1 MDHEN and CDR2 SYDVKM. This CDR3 has 16 residues. The CDR3 DNA reads as TGTGCCAGCAGCAACCCTGGGGGAGGGGATAATTCACCCCTCCACTTT. Translation gives CASSNPGGGDNSPLHF.

This clone is a singleton in its sample. The rearrangement uses TRBV27 and TRBJ1-1, with TRBD1 matching 9 bases. From germline, CDR1 is MNHEY and CDR2 SMNVEV (reference sequence). The CDR3 has 15 amino acids. V was pared by 6 bases and J by 0 bases, with 5 bases of the junction left unmatched. The CDR3 here is CASRATGGMNTEAFF. The CDR3 region has the DNA TGTGCCAGCAGGGCGACAGGGGGGATGAACACTGAAGCTTTCTTT.

This sequence joins TRBV27 and TRBJ2-4; 14 bases fit TRBD2. Germline V gene data show CDR1 as MNHEY and CDR2 as SMNVEV (reference sequence). V lost 9 bases and J lost 9; bases outside the gene matches: 4. CDR3 size: 13 residues. The CDR3 nucleotides read TGTGCCAGTACCGGGACTAGCGGGGGCATTCAGTACTTC. Amino acid sequence: CASTGTSGGIQYF.

The rearrangement joins TRBV4-1 to TRBJ2-2, with TRBD2 matching 11 bases. The CDR3 has 19 amino acids. Looked up from germline, CDR1 is MGHRA and CDR2 is YSYEKL. V lost 4 bases and J lost 3; bases outside the gene matches: 13. The CDR3 spells CASSPPGGTGLADTGELFF. The CDR3 region has the DNA TGCGCCAGCAGCCCCCCAGGAGGGACGGGACTAGCGGACACCGGGGAGCTGTTTTTT.

V is TRBV18 and J is TRBJ2-5, with 7 bases lining up with TRBD2. The CDR3 is 14 residues long. Germline CDR1 and CDR2: KGHSH and LQKENI. The junction had 7 bases not matched to a gene; V was cut back by 6 bases and J by 3 bases. CDR3: CASSHRLAEETQYF. The CDR3 DNA sequence: TGTGCCAGCTCTCATCGACTAGCAGAAGAGACCCAGTACTTC.

V usage is TRBV6-1 and J usage is TRBJ1-2; possibly TRBD1 for D (6 bases). Trimming stripped 8 bases from V and 8 bases from J, with 12 bases between. CDR1 is MNHNS, CDR2 SASEGT, per germline. The CDR3 loop spans 11 amino acids. CDR3 nucleotide sequence: TGTGCCAGCGGCAGGGGAAACGGCTACACCTTC. It translates to CASGRGNGYTF.

This clone is a singleton in its sample. The chain has TRBV6-1 and TRBJ1-6; 8 bases fit TRBD1. Germline V lookup: CDR1 MNHNS, CDR2 SASEGT. The J segment lost 6 bases and the V segment lost 3 bases, leaving 4 bases of the junction unmatched. The CDR3 loop spans 15 amino acids. Here the CDR3 reads CASSDRGPFNSPLHF. The CDR3 region has the DNA TGTGCCAGCAGTGACAGGGGGCCATTTAATTCACCCCTCCACTTT.

V is TRBV5-1 and J is TRBJ2-3, with a weak D call TRBD1 (6 bases). The CDR3 has 17 residues. The V end was cut by 2 bases, the J end by 1 base, with 17 bases between. Germline V gives CDR1 SGHRS, CDR2 YFSETQ. DNA for the CDR3: TGCGCCAGCAGCTTCAGGGGCACCCACTACGGCACAGATACGCAGTATTTT. Protein product: CASSFRGTHYGTDTQYF.

As regards this clone: Other nucleotide sequences in the sample specify the same CDR3. The chain carries TRBV6-1 and TRBJ1-6; maybe TRBD1 (6 bases). The CDR3 sequence is 14 residues long. CDR1 MNHNS and CDR2 SASEGT come from the germline V gene. Trimming removed 7 bases from V and 5 bases from J, with 12 bases in between. CDR3 protein: CASNRDTHNSPLHF. The CDR3, as DNA: TGTGCCAGCAATCGGGACACTCATAATTCACCCCTCCACTTT.